This record concerns one T cell receptor (beta chain) sequence. Its specificity is not known. The source of the sample is a study of cytomegalovirus exposure and HLA in healthy donors. General observations from the study: Some TCR beta chains (roughly 160 of them) were listed as cytomegalovirus-associated. Solely CMV serostatus was available to characterize immune exposure. The authors later linked a missense DCLRE1C variant to TCR beta V- and J-gene trimming.

With 60 Vbeta and 13 Jbeta primers, the PCR was carried out. The method was immunoSEQ multiplex PCR; TCRdb's version includes in-frame clones alone and lacks a portion of them. Among 100,000 or so clones, roughly 70% were seen once, and the ten largest hold about 4.3%. V lost 11 bases and J lost 0, with 14 bases in between. Germline V CDR1 and CDR2: ENHRY, SYGVKD. This CDR3 comprises 14 residues. Sequences were obtained from PBMCs. This clonotype was obtained from a woman aged 18-29 years in good health and CMV-seropositive. The gene calls are TRBV10-3 and TRBJ2-1; no definite D call. The CDR3, as DNA: TGTGCCGCGGCCGAGTCGTTCTCCTACAATGAGCAGTTCTTC. Translation: CAAAESFSYNEQFF.